This T cell receptor (beta chain) was retrieved from a study of cytomegalovirus exposure and HLA in healthy donors (dated by TCRdb to about 2017). Study-level background: According to an earlier analysis of a few hundred of the donors, about 180 million T cells yielded 120 million or so unique TCR beta sequences and about 300 Gb of sequence data. The study profiled the T cell repertoires of hundreds of subjects by immunosequencing and related them to cytomegalovirus serostatus. Of the roughly 400 genotyped donors, approximately 81% were placed in the genetic ancestry cluster associated with self-reported Caucasian donors. The number of donors typed differed by locus, with about 620-630 for A, B, C, DRB1 and DQB1, about 500 for DQA1, under 610 for DPA1, and around 450 for DPB1. About five DR-DQ haplotypes were treated as single units for association and clustering because of strong linkage in the cohort. To predict cytomegalovirus infection status, the study brought together high-throughput TCR immunosequencing, statistical association of individual TCRs with disease status, and machine learning. Among some 410 genotyped donors of the cohort, an average of roughly 230,000 unique TCR beta nucleotide sequences was sequenced per donor, of which 15% to 20% were non-productive. Genome-wide SNP genotypes for about 65% of the roughly 670 donors were used in a later genetic analysis, which treated that subset as a discovery cohort. Donor age, sex, ethnicity and CMV serostatus were compiled together with the repertoire data. The study aimed to test whether signatures of past pathogen exposure could be identified by cataloging public T cell receptors. Rather than using new phenotypic data, the later analysis identified candidate immune exposures from TCR beta sequences and from how often those sequences occurred across donors. Roughly 310 gigabases of sequencing data and some 85 million unique TCR sequences were included in an early release covering several hundred HLA-typed donors. To study patterns of TCR occurrence, a later analysis re-analyzed previously published TCR beta repertoires from hundreds of donors and added high-resolution HLA genotyping. HLA typing included class I and class II loci at four-digit resolution. Every repertoire in the discovery cohort had been generated on one and the same sequencing platform. In an earlier analysis of 550 to 700 of the donors, high-throughput TCR beta sequencing was used to judge whether each TCR beta V gene segment behaved as functional or pseudogenic. Besides the first cohort of 550 to 750 subjects, a separate validation cohort made up of 120 different subjects was used.

The cohort was made up of roughly 670 healthy bone marrow donors. Cohort members were all nominally healthy when sampled, although unrecorded immune exposures were likely present. The donor tested CMV seronegative and was one of the 352 seronegative cohort members. Each donor provided a peripheral blood sample, and peripheral blood mononuclear cells were used for TCR beta sequencing. The Qiagen DNeasy Blood Extraction Kit was used to extract genomic DNA from the blood cell samples. Broader findings and caveats from the paper: The study gave a list of 150 to 200 TCR beta chains associated with cytomegalovirus. In this cohort, only TCR beta chains were sequenced, and detectable features were limited by the absence of alpha or paired-chain data. An earlier analysis of approximately 570 of the donors showed that most TCR beta V segments appeared in productive rearrangements either about 90% or about 30% of the time, which broadly matched IMGT annotations. Because counts were too low, some 16 rarely observed V segments, including chromosome 9 orphons, were excluded from the earlier analysis of under 650 of the donors. Sequencing depth was assumed to be roughly uniform across donors in the presence/absence analyses, though that assumption may not hold. A later analysis found that HLA-associated TCR beta chains were more clonally expanded and had lower generation probabilities than equally common non-associated chains. In vitro tests confirmed that a few of the cytomegalovirus-associated TCR beta chains recognize cytomegalovirus antigens. In a later analysis, TCR association rates were found to vary across HLA loci, with the most associated TCRs seen for DRB1 alleles and the fewest for HLA-C alleles. In a later genetic analysis, a missense DCLRE1C variant was associated with V-gene and J-gene trimming of TCR beta chains, and the association was replicated in an independent cohort. Most TCR sequences were observed very rarely across donors, whereas some public TCRs were present in many individuals. The classifier was reported to diagnose cytomegalovirus status with high specificity and sensitivity in both the original cohort and the validation cohort. A further reported finding was that TCR beta sequences accurately predicted the HLA-A and HLA-B alleles for most subjects in the first cohort. A cluster of highly shared sequence variants was judged likely to represent a technical artifact of the sequencing pipeline. A later genetic analysis reported fewer N-insertions in productive TCRs among donors in an Asian-associated ancestry cluster than the roughly 720-donor mean. The 87-base-pair reads could not distinguish some IMGT-functional V segments, including TRBV6-2 and TRBV6-3, so those segments were excluded. In a later analysis, most CMV-associated TCR beta chains were found to appear HLA-restricted, with HLA associations seemingly driven largely by CMV exposure. Specific HLA alleles were associated with 18,000 or so TCR beta sequences at a false discovery rate of 0.05 in a later analysis. Several of the top co-occurrence clusters appeared to be linked to parvovirus B19, influenza, CMV and Epstein-Barr virus, according to a later analysis. The only immune exposure information available for the cohort was CMV serostatus. Because HLA typing was missing for some donors at each locus, association tests included only the typed subset. Linkage disequilibrium might explain the correlated functional status among segregating V segments, but an unknown experimental factor could not be excluded. It was suggested by the authors that the approach could potentially be generalized to other disease states and immunological phenotypes. When HLA alleles, especially DR and DQ, strongly co-occurred, TCR associations were difficult to assign to individual alleles.

Notes on this clone: It lacks a known antigen. Relative to the germline gene, one junction end is altered; a read error may explain this.

The library was prepared using the immunoSEQ multiplex PCR assay. For the multiplex PCR, a mixture combining 60 forward primers for TCR Vbeta segments and 13 reverse primers for TCR Jbeta segments was used. The CDR3 region of rearranged TCR beta genes was amplified from genomic DNA by a multiplex PCR assay. The amplified TCR beta libraries were sequenced on the Illumina HiSeq System as 87-base-pair reads. In the original analysis: In a later analysis, some 80 million unique TCR beta chains were counted across the approximately 620 repertoires, and roughly 11 million of these chains were shared by at least two donors. To remove PCR and sequencing errors, raw reads were error-corrected and collapsed into unique sequences using a nearest-neighbor algorithm that merged closely related sequences. Alignment of CDR3 sequences to IMGT reference sequences was used to assign V, D and J gene segments. Each retained sequence needed at least a six-nucleotide match to both a V gene segment and a J gene segment. Rearrangements were classified as productive when the CDR3 lacked stop codons and remained in frame with V and J, and all other rearrangements were classified as non-productive. Following IMGT convention, CDR3 was defined as the stretch from the second conserved V-encoded cysteine to the conserved J-encoded phenylalanine. Sequences without an unambiguous match to a single V gene segment were excluded from the earlier analysis of several hundred of the donors. An earlier analysis of 500 to 700 of the donors classified V segments as functional when productive rearrangements were above 56.7% and as segregating when the standard deviation between donors was above 5%. A statistical classification framework was developed to diagnose cytomegalovirus status using the catalog of TCR beta chain sequences. In a later analysis, V and J genes were assigned by comparing TCR nucleotide sequences against IMGT/GENE-DB human TR gene sequences. Using the TCRdist pipeline, a later analysis assigned CDR3 sequences along with most-parsimonious VDJ recombination scenarios. In a later analysis, every TCR beta chain was defined by the combination of its CDR3 amino acid sequence and its V-gene family, and reads without a unique V-gene family were dropped. In a later analysis, fewer than 650 highly shared, low-generation-probability nucleotide sequences were removed to address suspected cross-contamination and a sequencing artifact. In a later analysis, a clonal expansion index for each public chain was calculated from normalized within-repertoire ranks of inferred template counts. In a later analysis, generation probabilities were computed with a VDJ recombination model fitted to out-of-frame rearrangements, and the resulting probabilities were checked against IGoR. In a later analysis, TCR-TCR, TCR-HLA and TCR-CMV co-occurrence was scored with hypergeometric tests, and a repertoire-size bias correction was applied to TCR pairs. To estimate false discovery rates, a later analysis permuted the HLA or CMV assignments 20 times. In a later analysis, co-occurring TCRs were grouped with DBSCAN, and TCRdist sequence similarity was added when clustering was performed within HLA-allele-positive subsets. For co-occurrence clustering, repertoires with fewer than 30,000 or more than 120,000 public chains were excluded, along with roughly 5 repertoires with anomalous nucleotide sharing. Drawn from immuneACCESS, this table holds only the in-frame rearrangements with V and J called that TCRdb kept. Clones are partly lost; checked studies trace under half to an unresolved V gene and leave the rest unexplained. That table supplies the V and J calls and clone size; D and trimming were determined from the DNA. A total of roughly 180,000 clones appear in this sample, around 80% of them only once. 0.77% of the sample is in the top ten clones.

CDR1 and CDR2 (SGDLS, YYNGEE) derive from the germline V gene. The CDR3 runs 15 residues from the cysteine to the phenylalanine. The only DNA kept is the CDR3, 45 bases in frame from the first base. This clonotype originated in a woman under 30 in good health and CMV-seronegative. This chain is built from TRBV9 and TRBJ2-2; the D gene remains uncertain. The material sequenced was PBMCs. The nucleotide sequence is given as TGTGCCAGCAGATCTTTTTATGCCTTTCTGTCGAGGCGTATCTTT. Its coded protein is CASRSFYAFLSRRIF.